These 28 T cell receptor beta chains were sequenced from one sample in a study of blood T cell repertoires in COVID-19. TCRdb keeps only in-frame clones here, not all; method: immunoSEQ multiplex PCR. The sample records about 180,000 clones, around 80% being singletons. Material: peripheral blood. Receptors originate from an older woman with acute or convalescent COVID-19.

The rearrangement links TRBV5-1 to TRBJ2-5; tentative D call: TRBD2 (6 bases). Germline loops: CDR1 SGHRS, CDR2 YFSETQ. The CDR3 extends over 15 amino acids. The ends were cut back, 4 bases at V and 4 bases at J, with 17 bases in the middle. Written as DNA, the CDR3 is TGCGCCAGCAGCCCTGATCCAGGGACTCCAGAGACCCAGTACTTC. Its protein product is CASSPDPGTPETQYF.

The CDR3, as DNA: TGTGCCAGCAGCTTATCTGGGGGCAGGCTCAATCAGCCCCAGCATTTT. It is translated as CASSLSGGRLNQPQHF. This rearrangement joins TRBV7-9 to TRBJ1-5; TRBD1 is a possible D gene (6 bases). The V gene's germline CDR1 is SEHNR and CDR2 FQNEAQ (reference sequence). The CDR3 consists of 16 residues. V lost 2 bases to trimming and J lost 3 bases, with 14 bases between them.

The V call is TRBV7-2, the J call TRBJ2-3; tentatively, D is TRBD1 (6 bases). The CDR3 is 14 residues long. Germline V lookup: CDR1 SGHTA, CDR2 FQGNSA. Trimming stripped 1 base from V and 1 base from J, with 6 bases between. The CDR3 protein is CASSLDRGTDTQYF. CDR3 in DNA: TGTGCCAGCAGCTTAGACAGGGGCACAGATACGCAGTATTTT.

This clone has only a few counts. The chain recombines TRBV7-9 with TRBJ1-6, with D possibly matching TRBD1 (6 bases). V shed 4 bases and J shed 8 bases, with 15 bases lying between them. This CDR3 region has 15 residues. Germline CDR1 SEHNR, CDR2 FQNEAQ (reference sequence). CDR3 sequence (DNA): TGTGCCAGCAGCTCCGCCTGGGGGCAGGATTCACCCCTCCACTTT. It is translated as CASSSAWGQDSPLHF.

The chain has TRBV6-2 or TRBV6-3 and TRBJ1-1; TRBD1 agrees at 7 bases. After removal of 2 bases from V and 1 base from J, the junction contained 4 bases not matched to a gene. CDR1 MNHEY and CDR2 SVGEGT come from the germline V gene. The CDR3 has 15 amino acids. As DNA, the CDR3 is TGTGCCAGCAGTTACGGCCACAGGGGGAACACTGAAGCTTTCTTT. Its translation: CASSYGHRGNTEAFF.

This clone was recorded at least ten times. J is TRBJ2-7 and V is TRBV2, with 7 bases matching TRBD2. The germline V gene encodes CDR1 SNHLY and CDR2 FYNNEI. The CDR3 sequence is 14 residues long. Germline trimming cut 6 bases from V and 3 bases from J; bases unmatched to any gene: 8. In DNA, the CDR3 is TGTGCCAGCAGACAAGGACTAGACGGCTACGAGCAGTACTTC. Its protein is CASRQGLDGYEQYF.

The genes are TRBV6-2 or TRBV6-3 and TRBJ2-3; 8 bases match TRBD2. The CDR3 runs 15 residues. CDR1 is MNHEY and CDR2 is SVGEGT in the germline V gene. Unmatched junction bases numbered 6, after V lost 6 bases and J lost 1 base. The CDR3 DNA is TGTGCCAGCAGACCTAGCGGGTCAGGCACAGATACGCAGTATTTT. As protein: CASRPSGSGTDTQYF.

J is TRBJ1-1 and V is TRBV5-1; D is perhaps TRBD1 (5 bases). Germline CDR1 and CDR2: SGHRS and YFSETQ. The V gene lost 4 bases and the J gene lost 0 bases, with 10 bases spanning the gap. The CDR3 totals 14 residues. The CDR3: CASSSQTVNTEAFF. The CDR3 bases are TGCGCCAGCAGCAGTCAGACAGTGAACACTGAAGCTTTCTTT.

This rearrangement joins TRBV18 to TRBJ1-1; 9 bases match TRBD1. CDR3 length: 13 residues. CDR1 KGHSH and CDR2 LQKENI come from the germline V gene. Trimming at V came to 6 bases and at J to 3 bases, leaving 2 bases not matched to a gene. The CDR3 coding sequence is TGTGCCAGCTCGCGACAGGGGGACACTGAAGCTTTCTTT. This gives the protein CASSRQGDTEAFF.

The sample holds a few counts of this clone. The chain recombines TRBV30 with TRBJ1-2; D gene unclear. The CDR3 length is 13 residues. The ends were cut back, 0 bases at V and 4 bases at J, with 9 bases in the middle. Germline CDR1 GTSNPN, CDR2 SVGIG (reference sequence). This chain's CDR3 is CAWSVGAVYGYTF. CDR3 DNA sequence: TGTGCCTGGAGTGTAGGTGCGGTCTATGGCTACACCTTC.

This clone rates as medium-sized. The chain joins TRBV27 to TRBJ1-3, with D tentatively TRBD1 (6 bases). The V gene lost 6 bases and the J gene lost 1 base, with 10 bases spanning the gap. Germline lookup yields CDR1 MNHEY and CDR2 SMNVEV (reference sequence). This CDR3 region has 14 residues. The CDR3 reads CASRLGGSGNTIYF. CDR3 DNA sequence: TGTGCCAGCAGATTAGGGGGGTCTGGAAACACCATATATTTT.

The chain has TRBV13 and TRBJ1-4, with 7 nucleotides matching TRBD1. CDR3 length: 16 amino acids. The V and J ends lost 0 bases and 3 bases, in that order; junction bases with no gene match: 4. Germline CDR1 reads PRHDT; CDR2 reads FYEKMQ (reference sequence). CDR3 loop: CASSLGPGQPNEKLFF. The CDR3 DNA reads TGTGCCAGCAGCTTAGGCCCGGGACAGCCTAATGAAAAACTGTTTTTT.

This clone was counted once. The J gene is TRBJ1-1, the V gene TRBV5-6; D is unclear. The CDR3 has 16 amino acids. Germline CDR1 is SGHDT and CDR2 is YYEEEE. The V gene lost 1 base and the J gene lost 2 bases, with 15 bases spanning the gap. The CDR3 coding sequence is TGTGCCAGCAGCTTGAAGCAGGTAGTGGGTAACACTGAAGCTTTCTTT. Encoded protein: CASSLKQVVGNTEAFF.

The chain combines TRBV27 with TRBJ1-2, with 7 positions matching TRBD1. Trimming at V came to 6 bases and at J to 5 bases, leaving 12 bases not matched to a gene. There are 15 residues in the CDR3. Germline V gene sequence: CDR1 MNHEY, CDR2 SMNVEV (reference sequence). CDR3 sequence reads: CASSLPQGTDYGYTF. For the CDR3, the DNA is TGTGCCAGCAGCCTACCCCAGGGGACAGATTATGGCTACACCTTC.

V usage is TRBV2 and J usage is TRBJ1-6, with a tentative D call TRBD1 (6 bases). Trimming left V 0 bases short and J 9 bases short, with 15 bases between. This CDR3 has 16 residues. Germline values: CDR1 SNHLY, CDR2 FYNNEI. This chain's CDR3 is CASSEAGGTKGSPLHF. CDR3 coding DNA: TGTGCCAGCAGTGAAGCGGGGGGGACAAAGGGTTCACCCCTCCACTTT.

This rearrangement joins TRBV11-3 to TRBJ2-1; 7 nucleotides line up with TRBD2. Germline loops: CDR1 SGHNT, CDR2 YENEEA. The trim removed 5 bases at V and 7 bases at J, leaving 11 bases unmatched. CDR3 length: 15 amino acids. The CDR3 region has the DNA TGTGCCAGCAGCCCAGGAATGCTGGGGGGGAATGAGCAGTTCTTC. Amino acid sequence: CASSPGMLGGNEQFF.

The chain carries TRBV5-1 and TRBJ1-2; D is possibly TRBD1 (6 bases). Trimming stripped 5 bases from V and 4 bases from J, with 18 bases between. Germline V gene sequence: CDR1 SGHRS, CDR2 YFSETQ. CDR3 length equals 15 residues. The CDR3 sequence is CASSATLGTSYGYTF. CDR3 in DNA: TGCGCCAGCAGTGCCACCCTCGGGACAAGCTATGGCTACACCTTC. Looking up the rest from reference TRBV5-1 and TRBJ1-2 gives the full variable domain: KAGVTQTPRYLIKTRGQQVTLSCSPISGHRSVSWYQQTPGQGLQFLFEYFSETQRNKGNFPGRFSGRQFSNSRSEMNVSTLELGDSALYLCASSATLGTSYGYTFGSGTRLTVV.

The rearrangement uses TRBV2 and TRBJ2-2; TRBD2 agrees at 11 bases. Trimming at V came to 5 bases and at J to 6 bases, leaving 8 bases not matched to a gene. Per the germline V gene, CDR1 is SNHLY and CDR2 is FYNNEI. CDR3 size: 16 residues. CDR3 protein: CASSNSGGAYSGELFF. Here the CDR3 DNA reads TGTGCCAGCAGTAATAGCGGGGGGGCCTACTCCGGGGAGCTGTTTTTT.

The V gene is TRBV19, the J gene TRBJ1-6; 7 bases fit TRBD1. Trimming at V came to 1 base and at J to 6 bases, leaving 3 bases not matched to a gene. The CDR3 spans 15 residues. The germline V gene has CDR1 LNHDA and CDR2 SQIVND (reference sequence). This chain's CDR3 is CASSIGGQPNSPLHF. The CDR3 DNA is TGTGCCAGTAGTATAGGGGGACAGCCTAATTCACCCCTCCACTTT.

The chain carries TRBV12-5 and TRBJ1-2; tentatively, D is TRBD1 (5 bases). The CDR3 has 14 amino acids. Trimming took 1 base from V and 4 from J, leaving 10 bases between them. Germline V lookup: CDR1 LGHNT, CDR2 FRNRAP. The CDR3 bases are TGTGCTAGTGGTTTGGAAAACAGGTTCTATGGCTACACCTTC. Translated, it gives CASGLENRFYGYTF.

The chain carries TRBV19 and TRBJ1-5; 9 bases map to TRBD1. Germline V CDR1 and CDR2: LNHDA, SQIVND (reference sequence). V dropped 6 bases and J dropped 3; count of bases not matched to a gene: 6. This CDR3 has 15 amino acids. This CDR3 reads CASRSRTGANQPQHF. For the CDR3, the DNA is TGTGCCAGTAGATCCCGGACAGGGGCCAATCAGCCCCAGCATTTT.

The chain recombines TRBV5-1 with TRBJ2-1; maybe TRBD2 (6 bases). The V end was cut by 4 bases, the J end by 7 bases, with 15 bases between. CDR1 and CDR2 from the germline V gene are SGHRS and YFSETQ. CDR3 size: 14 residues. The CDR3 DNA is TGCGCCAGCAGCCCGCGGGGAGACTTTAATGAGCAGTTCTTC. This translates into CASSPRGDFNEQFF.

V is TRBV30 and J is TRBJ1-1; no definite D call. Per germline, CDR1 GTSNPN and CDR2 SVGIG (reference sequence). V lost 0 bases, J lost 0 bases, and 5 bases lay in between. This CDR3 comprises 13 residues. DNA for the CDR3: TGTGCCTGGAGTGTACAGTTGAACACTGAAGCTTTCTTT. Translating it yields CAWSVQLNTEAFF.

The V call is TRBV5-1, the J call TRBJ1-2; tentatively, D is TRBD1 (6 bases). The germline V and J ends were trimmed by 4 bases and 4 bases, with 17 bases remaining between them. The CDR3 runs to 15 residues. Per germline, CDR1 SGHRS and CDR2 YFSETQ. The CDR3 sequence: CASSGLTGSFYGYTF. In DNA form, the CDR3 reads TGCGCCAGCAGCGGATTGACAGGTTCCTTCTATGGCTACACCTTC.

The chain couples TRBV5-6 to TRBJ1-2; D remains ambiguous. Trimming shortened V by 6 bases and J by 2 bases, and 23 bases separated the two germline ends. CDR3 size: 17 residues. Per the germline V gene, CDR1 is SGHDT and CDR2 is YYEEEE. This chain's CDR3 is CASNLAVSASPNYGYTF. DNA for the CDR3: TGTGCCAGCAACCTGGCTGTTTCTGCCTCTCCGAACTATGGCTACACCTTC.

J is TRBJ1-2 and V is TRBV6-2 or TRBV6-3; D is ambiguous. V was shortened by 0 bases and J by 2 bases, with 7 bases between the two germline ends. The CDR3 spans 14 residues. CDR1 and CDR2 from the germline V gene are MNHEY and SVGEGT. The CDR3 region has the DNA TGTGCCAGCAGTTACTCTACACCGAACTATGGCTACACCTTC. Translating gives CASSYSTPNYGYTF.

The chain employs TRBV7-9 and TRBJ1-5, with a possible D match to TRBD1 (5 bases). Trimming took off 1 base at V and 1 base at J, with 8 bases between the two ends. The germline V gene encodes CDR1 SEHNR and CDR2 FQNEAQ (reference sequence). The CDR3 length is 15 residues. The CDR3 bases are TGTGCCAGCAGCTTAGATGGGGCGAGCAATCAGCCCCAGCATTTT. Protein product: CASSLDGASNQPQHF.

The rearrangement links TRBV7-9 to TRBJ2-7; 10 positions match TRBD1. The CDR3 is 15 amino acids. The germline gives CDR1 SEHNR, CDR2 FQNEAQ (reference sequence). Germline trimming cut 5 bases from V and 5 bases from J; bases unmatched to any gene: 9. CDR3 in DNA: TGTGCCAGCAGCGCCGACAGGGGGCGCTTCAACGAGCAGTACTTC. Amino acids: CASSADRGRFNEQYF.